The clone carrying this T cell receptor (beta chain) appeared a single time. Its antigen is not identified. Deletions cut 2 bases from V and 5 bases from J, with 27 bases between. Germline CDR1 and CDR2: LGHNT and FRNRAP. The CDR3 has 19 residues. The data were obtained in a study of a mutant IDH1 vaccine in newly diagnosed glioma. Across the whole study: Most patients had received both radiotherapy and temozolomide, the prior options being radiotherapy, temozolomide, or both. Weeks 35 and 47 hosted visits V12 and V13, respectively.

As for time point: week 35, safety follow-up. Doses consisted of 300 ug of mutant IDH1 20-mer peptide each, paired with topical imiquimod. Those who donated had recent WHO grade 3 or 4 IDH1-mutant, ATRX-lost astrocytomas. Produced via immunoSEQ multiplex PCR; TCRdb's table is partial and in-frame only. This table holds tens of thousands of clones, around four fifths found once. Regarding the study as a whole: Induction of immune responses by the vaccine occurred in about 95% of patients.

This chain uses TRBV12-5 with TRBJ1-1; D uncertain. This material consisted of PBMCs, taken from a glioma patient whose treatment included an IDH1 peptide vaccine. The sequence was obtained from a woman in her thirties or forties with glioma. This CDR3 reads CASGLKVPVRRDTATEAFF. DNA for the CDR3: TGTGCTAGTGGTTTGAAGGTCCCGGTTAGACGGGATACAGCAACTGAAGCTTTCTTT.